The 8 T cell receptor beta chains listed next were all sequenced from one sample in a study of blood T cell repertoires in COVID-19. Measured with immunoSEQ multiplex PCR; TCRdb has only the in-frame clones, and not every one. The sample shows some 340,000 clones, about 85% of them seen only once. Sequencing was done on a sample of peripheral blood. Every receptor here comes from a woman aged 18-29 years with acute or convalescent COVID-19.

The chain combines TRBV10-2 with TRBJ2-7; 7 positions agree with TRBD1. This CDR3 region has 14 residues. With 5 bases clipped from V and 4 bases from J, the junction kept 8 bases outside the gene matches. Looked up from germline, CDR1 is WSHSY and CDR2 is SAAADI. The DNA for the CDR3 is TGCGCCAGCAGTTCTACAGGGGTAGTATACGAGCAGTACTTC. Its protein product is CASSSTGVVYEQYF.

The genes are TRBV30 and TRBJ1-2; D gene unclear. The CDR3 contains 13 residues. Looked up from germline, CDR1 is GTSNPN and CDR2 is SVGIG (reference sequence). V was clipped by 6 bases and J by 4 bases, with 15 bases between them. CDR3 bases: TGTGCCTGCTCCCTTGGGCTGCTCTATGGCTACACCTTC. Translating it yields CACSLGLLYGYTF.

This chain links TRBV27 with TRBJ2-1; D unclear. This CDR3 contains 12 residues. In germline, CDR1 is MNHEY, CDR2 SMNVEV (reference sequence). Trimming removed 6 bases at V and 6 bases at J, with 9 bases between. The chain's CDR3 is CASRSTRNEQFF. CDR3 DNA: TGTGCCAGCAGATCTACCCGCAATGAGCAGTTCTTC.

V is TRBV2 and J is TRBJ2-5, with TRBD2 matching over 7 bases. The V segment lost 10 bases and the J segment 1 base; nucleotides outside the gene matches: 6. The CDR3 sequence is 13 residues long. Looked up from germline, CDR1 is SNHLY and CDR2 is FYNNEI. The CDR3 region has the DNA TGTGCCAACTCCCGGGAGGCCCAAGAGACCCAGTACTTC. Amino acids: CANSREAQETQYF.

CDR3 in amino acids: CASSRQGFDEQYF. CDR3 sequence (DNA): TGCGCCAGCAGCCGGCAGGGGTTCGACGAGCAGTACTTC. This chain links TRBV5-1 with TRBJ2-7; TRBD1 is a possible D gene (6 bases). CDR1 SGHRS and CDR2 YFSETQ come from the germline V gene. V was pared by 4 bases and J by 5 bases, with 13 bases between. CDR3 length: 13 residues.

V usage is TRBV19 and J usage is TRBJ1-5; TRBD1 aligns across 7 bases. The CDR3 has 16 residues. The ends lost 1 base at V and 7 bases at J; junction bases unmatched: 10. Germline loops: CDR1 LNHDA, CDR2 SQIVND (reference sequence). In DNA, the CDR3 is TGTGCCAGTAGTATAGGTTCAGGGGGTGTCTGGCAGCCCCAGCATTTT. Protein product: CASSIGSGGVWQPQHF.

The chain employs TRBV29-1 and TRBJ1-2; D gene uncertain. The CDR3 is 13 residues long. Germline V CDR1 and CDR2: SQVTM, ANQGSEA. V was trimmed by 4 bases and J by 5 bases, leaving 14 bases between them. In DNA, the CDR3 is TGCAGCGTTGGGTCCGAGGCGGGGTATGGCTACACCTTC. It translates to CSVGSEAGYGYTF.

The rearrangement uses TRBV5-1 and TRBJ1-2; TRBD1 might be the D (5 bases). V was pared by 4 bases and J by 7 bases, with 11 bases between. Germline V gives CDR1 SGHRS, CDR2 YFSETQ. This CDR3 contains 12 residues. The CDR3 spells CASSETGGGYTF. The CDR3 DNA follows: TGCGCCAGCAGCGAAACAGGCGGTGGCTACACCTTC.